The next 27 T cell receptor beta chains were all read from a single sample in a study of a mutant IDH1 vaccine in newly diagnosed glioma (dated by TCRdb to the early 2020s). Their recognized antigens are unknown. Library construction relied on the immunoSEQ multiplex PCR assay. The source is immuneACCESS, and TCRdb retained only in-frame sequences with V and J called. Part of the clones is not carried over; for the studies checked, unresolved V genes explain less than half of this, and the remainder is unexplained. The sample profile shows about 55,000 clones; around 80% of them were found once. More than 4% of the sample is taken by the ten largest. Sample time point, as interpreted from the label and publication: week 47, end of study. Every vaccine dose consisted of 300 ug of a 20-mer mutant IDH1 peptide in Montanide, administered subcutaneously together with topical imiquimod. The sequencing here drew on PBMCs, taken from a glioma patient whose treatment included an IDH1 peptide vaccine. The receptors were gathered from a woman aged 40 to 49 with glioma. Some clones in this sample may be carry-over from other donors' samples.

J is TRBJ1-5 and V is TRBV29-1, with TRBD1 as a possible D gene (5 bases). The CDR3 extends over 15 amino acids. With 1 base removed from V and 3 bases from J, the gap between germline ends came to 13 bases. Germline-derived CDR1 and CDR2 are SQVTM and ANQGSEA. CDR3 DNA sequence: TGCAGCGTTGAAGTGGGGGGATCTCCCAATCAGCCCCAGCATTTT. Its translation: CSVEVGGSPNQPQHF.

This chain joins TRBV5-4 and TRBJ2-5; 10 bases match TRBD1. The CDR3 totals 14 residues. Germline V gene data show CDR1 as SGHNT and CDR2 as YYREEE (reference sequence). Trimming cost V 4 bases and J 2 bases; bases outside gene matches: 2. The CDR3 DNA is TGTGCCAGCAGCGGGACAGGGGATCAAGAGACCCAGTACTTC. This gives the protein CASSGTGDQETQYF.

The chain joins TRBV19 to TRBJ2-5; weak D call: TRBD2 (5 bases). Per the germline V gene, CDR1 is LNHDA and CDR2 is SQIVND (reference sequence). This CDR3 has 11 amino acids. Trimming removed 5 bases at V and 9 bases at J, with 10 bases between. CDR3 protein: CASSFAGAQYF. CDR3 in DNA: TGTGCCAGTAGTTTCGCCGGGGCCCAGTACTTC.

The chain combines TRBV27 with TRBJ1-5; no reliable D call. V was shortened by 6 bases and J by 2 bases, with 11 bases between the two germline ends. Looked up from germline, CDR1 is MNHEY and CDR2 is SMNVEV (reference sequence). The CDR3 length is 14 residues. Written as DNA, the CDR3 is TGTGCCAGCAGCCCCCGAAGAGGCAATCAGCCCCAGCATTTT. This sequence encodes CASSPRRGNQPQHF.

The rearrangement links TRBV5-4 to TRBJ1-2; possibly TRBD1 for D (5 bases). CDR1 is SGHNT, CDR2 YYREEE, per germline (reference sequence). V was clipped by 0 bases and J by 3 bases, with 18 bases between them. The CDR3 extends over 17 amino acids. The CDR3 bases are TGTGCCAGCAGCTTGGAAGGATGGCAGGGCGGGTACTATGGCTACACCTTC. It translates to CASSLEGWQGGYYGYTF.

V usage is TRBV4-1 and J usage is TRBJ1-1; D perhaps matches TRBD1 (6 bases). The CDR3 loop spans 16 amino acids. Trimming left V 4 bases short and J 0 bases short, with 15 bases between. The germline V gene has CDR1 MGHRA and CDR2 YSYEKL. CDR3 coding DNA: TGCGCCAGCAGCCCGCGTGCGGGGGCGGTGAACACTGAAGCTTTCTTT. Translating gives CASSPRAGAVNTEAFF.

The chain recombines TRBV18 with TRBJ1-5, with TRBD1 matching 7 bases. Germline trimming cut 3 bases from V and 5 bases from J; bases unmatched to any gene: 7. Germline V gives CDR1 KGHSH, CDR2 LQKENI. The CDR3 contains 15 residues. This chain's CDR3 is CASSPADRTDQPQHF. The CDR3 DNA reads TGTGCCAGCTCACCCGCGGACAGGACAGATCAGCCCCAGCATTTT.

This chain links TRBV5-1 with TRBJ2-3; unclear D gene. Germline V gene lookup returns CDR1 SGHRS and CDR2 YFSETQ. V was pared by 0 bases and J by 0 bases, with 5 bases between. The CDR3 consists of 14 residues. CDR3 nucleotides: TGCGCCAGCAGCTTGGGGCGGAGCACAGATACGCAGTATTTT. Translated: CASSLGRSTDTQYF. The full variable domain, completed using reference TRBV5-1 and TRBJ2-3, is KAGVTQTPRYLIKTRGQQVTLSCSPISGHRSVSWYQQTPGQGLQFLFEYFSETQRNKGNFPGRFSGRQFSNSRSEMNVSTLELGDSALYLCASSLGRSTDTQYFGPGTRLTVL.

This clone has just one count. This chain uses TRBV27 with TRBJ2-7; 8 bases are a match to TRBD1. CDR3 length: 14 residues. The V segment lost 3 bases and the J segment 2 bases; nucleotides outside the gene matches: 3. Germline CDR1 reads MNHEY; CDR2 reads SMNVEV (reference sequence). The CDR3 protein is CASSFTGGAYEQYF. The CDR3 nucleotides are TGTGCCAGCAGTTTTACAGGGGGAGCCTACGAGCAGTACTTC.

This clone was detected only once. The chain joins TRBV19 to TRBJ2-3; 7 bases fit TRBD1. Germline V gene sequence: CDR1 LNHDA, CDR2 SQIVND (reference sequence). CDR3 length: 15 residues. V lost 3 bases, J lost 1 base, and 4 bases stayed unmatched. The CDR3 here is CASSMTGWGTDTQYF. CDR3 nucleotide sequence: TGTGCCAGTAGTATGACAGGGTGGGGCACAGATACGCAGTATTTT. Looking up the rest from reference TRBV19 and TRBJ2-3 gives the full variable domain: DGGITQSPKYLFRKEGQNVTLSCEQNLNHDAMYWYRQDPGQGLRLIYYSQIVNDFQKGDIAEGYSVSREKKESFPLTVTSAQKNPTAFYLCASSMTGWGTDTQYFGPGTRLTVL.

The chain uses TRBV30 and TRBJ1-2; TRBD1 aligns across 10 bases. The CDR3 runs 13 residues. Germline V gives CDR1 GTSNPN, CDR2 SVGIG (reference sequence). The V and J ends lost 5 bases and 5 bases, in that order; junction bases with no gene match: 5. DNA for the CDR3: TGTGCCTGGGCTCCGGGACAGGGGTATGGCTACACCTTC. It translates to CAWAPGQGYGYTF.

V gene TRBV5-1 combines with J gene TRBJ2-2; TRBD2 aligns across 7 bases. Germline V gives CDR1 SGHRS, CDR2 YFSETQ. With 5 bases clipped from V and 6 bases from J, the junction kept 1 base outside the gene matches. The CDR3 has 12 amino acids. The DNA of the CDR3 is TGCGCCAGCAGGCGGGGGTCCGGGGAGCTGTTTTTT. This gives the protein CASRRGSGELFF.

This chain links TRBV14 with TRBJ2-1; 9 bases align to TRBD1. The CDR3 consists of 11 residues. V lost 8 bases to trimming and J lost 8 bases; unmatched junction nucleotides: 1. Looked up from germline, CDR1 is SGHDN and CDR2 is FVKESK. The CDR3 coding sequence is TGTGCCAGCGGACAGGGGTATGAGCAGTTCTTC. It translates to CASGQGYEQFF.

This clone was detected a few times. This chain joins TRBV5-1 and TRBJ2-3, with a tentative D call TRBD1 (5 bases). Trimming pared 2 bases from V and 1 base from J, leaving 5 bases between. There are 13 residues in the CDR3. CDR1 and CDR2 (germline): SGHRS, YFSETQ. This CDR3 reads CASSFRGTDTQYF. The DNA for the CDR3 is TGCGCCAGCAGCTTCAGGGGCACAGATACGCAGTATTTT.

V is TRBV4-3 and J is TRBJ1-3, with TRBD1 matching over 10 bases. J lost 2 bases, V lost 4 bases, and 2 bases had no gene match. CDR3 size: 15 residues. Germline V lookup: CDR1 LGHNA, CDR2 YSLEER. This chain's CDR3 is CASSRTGGPGNTIYF. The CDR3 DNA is TGCGCCAGCAGCCGGACAGGGGGACCTGGAAACACCATATATTTT.

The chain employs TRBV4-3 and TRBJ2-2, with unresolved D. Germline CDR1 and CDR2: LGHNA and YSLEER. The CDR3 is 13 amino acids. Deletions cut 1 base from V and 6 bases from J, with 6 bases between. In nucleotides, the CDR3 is TGCGCCAGCAGCCAAGCCTTTCCCGGGGAGCTGTTTTTT. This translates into CASSQAFPGELFF.

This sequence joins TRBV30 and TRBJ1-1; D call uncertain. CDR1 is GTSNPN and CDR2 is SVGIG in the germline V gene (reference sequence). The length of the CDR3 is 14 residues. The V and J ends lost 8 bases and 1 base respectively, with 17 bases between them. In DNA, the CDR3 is TGTGCCCATGGGGTGTCGTGGCAGAACACTGAAGCTTTCTTT. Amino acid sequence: CAHGVSWQNTEAFF.

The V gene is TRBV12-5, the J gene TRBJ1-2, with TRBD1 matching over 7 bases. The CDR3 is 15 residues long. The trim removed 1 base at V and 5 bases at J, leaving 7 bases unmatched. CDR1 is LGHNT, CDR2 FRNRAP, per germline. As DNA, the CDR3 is TGTGCTAGTGGTTTGGGGGAGGGGGCCCTTTATGGCTACACCTTC. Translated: CASGLGEGALYGYTF.

The CDR3 DNA follows: TGTGCCATCGGACGGTTTGCGGCGCCAGGAGATACGCAGTATTTT. The encoded protein is CAIGRFAAPGDTQYF. This chain links TRBV10-3 with TRBJ2-3; no definite D call. The CDR3 has 15 residues. With 8 bases removed from V and 5 bases from J, the gap between germline ends came to 20 bases. Germline V lookup: CDR1 ENHRY, CDR2 SYGVKD.

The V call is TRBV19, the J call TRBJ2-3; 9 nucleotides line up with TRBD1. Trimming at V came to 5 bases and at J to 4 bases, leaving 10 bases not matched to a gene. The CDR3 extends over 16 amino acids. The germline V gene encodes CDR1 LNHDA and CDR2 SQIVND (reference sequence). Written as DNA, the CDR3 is TGTGCCAGTAGTCCCCTCGGGACAGGGCAACCAGATACGCAGTATTTT. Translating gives CASSPLGTGQPDTQYF.

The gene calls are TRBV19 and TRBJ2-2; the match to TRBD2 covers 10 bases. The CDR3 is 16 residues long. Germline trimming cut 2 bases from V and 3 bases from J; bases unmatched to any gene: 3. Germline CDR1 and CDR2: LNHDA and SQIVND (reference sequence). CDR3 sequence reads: CASSIKTSGYTGELFF. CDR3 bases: TGTGCCAGTAGTATAAAGACTAGCGGGTACACCGGGGAGCTGTTTTTT.

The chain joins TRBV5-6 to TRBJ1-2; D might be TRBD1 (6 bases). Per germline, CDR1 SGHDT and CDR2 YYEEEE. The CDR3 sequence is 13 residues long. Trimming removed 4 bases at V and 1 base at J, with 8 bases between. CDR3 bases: TGTGCCAGCAGCGGGGGGCATAACTATGGCTACACCTTC. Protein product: CASSGGHNYGYTF.

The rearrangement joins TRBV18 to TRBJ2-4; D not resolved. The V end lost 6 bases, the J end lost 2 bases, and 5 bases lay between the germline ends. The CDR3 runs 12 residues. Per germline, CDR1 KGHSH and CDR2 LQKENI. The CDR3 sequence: CASSNPKNIQYF. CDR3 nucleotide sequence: TGTGCCAGCTCGAATCCCAAAAACATTCAGTACTTC.

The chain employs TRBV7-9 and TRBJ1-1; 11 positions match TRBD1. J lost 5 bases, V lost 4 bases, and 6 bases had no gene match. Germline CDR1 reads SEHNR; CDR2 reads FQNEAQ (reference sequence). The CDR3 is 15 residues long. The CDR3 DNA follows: TGTGCCAGCAGCTCGAGGGACAGGGGGTTTACTGAAGCTTTCTTT. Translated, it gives CASSSRDRGFTEAFF.

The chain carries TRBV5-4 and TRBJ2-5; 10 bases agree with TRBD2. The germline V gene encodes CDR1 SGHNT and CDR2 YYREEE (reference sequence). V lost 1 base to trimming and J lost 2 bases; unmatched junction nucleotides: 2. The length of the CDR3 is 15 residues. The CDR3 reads CASSLSSGRQETQYF. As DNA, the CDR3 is TGTGCCAGCAGCTTGTCTAGCGGGAGACAAGAGACCCAGTACTTC.

The CDR3 spells CASSGQSVPQAEAFF. DNA of the CDR3: TGTGCCAGCAGCGGCCAGTCAGTTCCCCAGGCTGAAGCTTTCTTT. The genes are TRBV7-9 and TRBJ1-1, with D unclear. The germline V gene encodes CDR1 SEHNR and CDR2 FQNEAQ (reference sequence). The CDR3 spans 15 residues. Trimming cost V 5 bases and J 6 bases, with 19 bases left between them.

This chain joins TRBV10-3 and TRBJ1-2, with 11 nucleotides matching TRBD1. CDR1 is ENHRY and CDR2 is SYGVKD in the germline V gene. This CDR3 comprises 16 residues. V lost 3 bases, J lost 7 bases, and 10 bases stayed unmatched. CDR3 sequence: CAISDPGPGTGGGYTF. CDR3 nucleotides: TGTGCCATCAGTGACCCAGGTCCCGGGACAGGGGGTGGCTACACCTTC.